This passage covers 20 T cell receptor beta chains from one sample sequenced in a study of blood T cells in healthy people across ages. A second PCR, run for roughly 7 to 11 cycles, used a sample-barcoded 5' primer plus a J-beta primer mix. TCRdb recomputed calls from the 5' RACE reads with MiXCR, one row per CDR3 protein. The sample carries nearly 1 million distinct CDR3 sequences, roughly 51% recorded once. The source material was blood. These receptors originate from a woman aged 55-70 years in good health.

This clonotype was seen a few times. The rearrangement joins TRBV12-3 or TRBV12-4 to TRBJ2-1; 9 nucleotides match TRBD2. The CDR3 length is 19 residues. V lost 6 bases and J lost 4; bases outside the gene matches: 19. The CDR3 region has the DNA TGTGCCAGCAGAGGCGACAGGAGCCGTGCGGGAGGGTTATACAATGAGCAGTTCTTC. Residues: CASRGDRSRAGGLYNEQFF.

This clonotype was observed a few times. This chain links TRBV7-8 with TRBJ2-5; 7 nucleotides agree with TRBD1. Germline loops: CDR1 SGHVS, CDR2 FQNEAQ. The length of the CDR3 is 15 residues. With V trimmed by 1 base and J by 4 bases, 6 bases remained unmatched. CDR3 residues: CASSLVGGRVETQYF. The CDR3 DNA sequence: TGTGCCAGCAGCTTAGTAGGGGGCAGGGTAGAGACCCAGTACTTC. Filled out from reference TRBV7-8 and TRBJ2-5, the complete variable domain reads GAGVSQSPRYKVAKRGQDVALRCDPISGHVSLFWYQQALGQGPEFLTYFQNEAQLDKSGLPSDRFFAERPEGSVSTLKIQRTQQEDSAVYLCASSLVGGRVETQYFGPGTRLLVL.

Only a few counts were recorded for this clonotype. The CDR3 region has the DNA TGCAGTGCTAGACAAGGACAGGGGTCGACCTACGAGCAGTACTTC. It codes for CSARQGQGSTYEQYF. V gene TRBV20-1 combines with J gene TRBJ2-7, with 9 positions matching TRBD1. There are 15 residues in the CDR3. V trimming: 2 bases; J trimming: 2 bases; junction bases outside the gene matches: 7. From germline, CDR1 is DFQATT and CDR2 SNEGSKA (reference sequence).

This clonotype has only a few counts. V gene TRBV7-3 combines with J gene TRBJ2-3; D gene ambiguous. Trimming took off 5 bases at V and 0 bases at J, with 12 bases between the two ends. This CDR3 has 15 residues. The germline V gene encodes CDR1 SGHTA and CDR2 FQGTGA. CDR3 DNA: TGTGCCAGCAGCCAGGACGGTTCTAGCACAGATACGCAGTATTTT. Its translation is CASSQDGSSTDTQYF.

The count of this clonotype is one. This chain connects TRBV4-3 to TRBJ2-1; 13 bases align to TRBD2. J was trimmed by 0 bases and V by 8 bases; bases with no gene match: 10. Germline assignment: CDR1 LGHNA and CDR2 YSLEER. The length of the CDR3 is 18 residues. The CDR3 nucleotides are TGCGCCAGCGGAACTAGCGGGAGGGCCCTGTTCTCCTACAATGAGCAGTTCTTC. It translates to CASGTSGRALFSYNEQFF.

The rearrangement uses TRBV6-6 and TRBJ2-2; D remains ambiguous. Germline-derived CDR1 and CDR2 are MNHNY and SVGAGI (reference sequence). The V end lost 7 bases, the J end lost 4 bases, and 10 bases lay between the germline ends. The CDR3 loop spans 13 amino acids. CDR3 loop: CASKGKGTGELFF. For the CDR3, the DNA is TGTGCCAGCAAAGGGAAGGGCACCGGGGAGCTGTTTTTT.

In its sample, this clonotype was seen a few times. The CDR3 DNA reads TGTGCCAGCAGCGTAGACTACTCTAGCACAGATACGCAGTATTTT. Its protein product is CASSVDYSSTDTQYF. This chain connects TRBV7-2 to TRBJ2-3; a possible D gene is TRBD2 (5 bases). This CDR3 spans 15 amino acids. CDR1 and CDR2 (germline): SGHTA, FQGNSA. Trimming removed 5 bases from V and 0 bases from J, with 12 bases in between. The variable domain in full, completed from reference TRBV7-2 and TRBJ2-3, reads GAGVSQSPSNKVTEKGKDVELRCDPISGHTALYWYRQSLGQGLEFLIYFQGNSAPDKSGLPSDRFSAERTGGSVSTLTIQRTQQEDSAVYLCASSVDYSSTDTQYFGPGTRLTVL.

This chain links TRBV6-5 with TRBJ2-7; D uncertain. The CDR3 has 12 amino acids. Germline loops: CDR1 MNHEY, CDR2 SVGAGI. The V end lost 5 bases, the J end lost 0 bases, and 5 bases lay between the germline ends. CDR3 region: CASSRHSYEQYF. CDR3 sequence (DNA): TGTGCCAGCAGTCGACACTCCTACGAGCAGTACTTC.

This chain's CDR3 is CASSSRRAYEQYF. In DNA form, the CDR3 reads TGTGCCAGCAGCTCTAGGAGAGCCTACGAGCAGTACTTC. The chain carries TRBV7-2 and TRBJ2-7; D gene unclear. Trimming left V 4 bases short and J 2 bases short, with 9 bases between. The length of the CDR3 is 13 residues. In germline, CDR1 is SGHTA, CDR2 FQGNSA.

The chain joins TRBV28 to TRBJ2-1; possibly TRBD1 or TRBD2 for D (7 bases each). The CDR3 totals 18 residues. Germline assignment: CDR1 MDHEN and CDR2 SYDVKM. With 6 bases removed from V and 5 bases from J, the gap between germline ends came to 26 bases. CDR3 protein: CASSPGGTGGGHNNEQFF. CDR3 nucleotides: TGTGCCAGCAGCCCAGGGGGAACGGGAGGAGGGCACAACAATGAGCAGTTCTTC.

This clonotype was found a few times. The chain combines TRBV7-2 with TRBJ2-7; no firm D call. This CDR3 has 13 residues. V lost 5 bases and J 5 bases, leaving 13 bases between the germline ends. Germline CDR1 reads SGHTA; CDR2 reads FQGNSA. Here the CDR3 reads CASSQWRRDEQYF. In nucleotides, the CDR3 is TGTGCCAGCAGCCAGTGGCGTCGGGACGAGCAGTACTTC.

The CDR3 spells CASSQPGAGKAFF. CDR3 DNA sequence: TGTGCCAGCAGCCAACCAGGAGCAGGGAAAGCTTTCTTT. The chain combines TRBV4-2 with TRBJ1-1; D is possibly TRBD1 (5 bases). The CDR3 is made up of 13 amino acids. Germline loops: CDR1 LGHNA, CDR2 YNFKEQ. Between the trimmed V and J ends, which lost 2 bases and 9 bases, there was a span of 13 bases.

This chain links TRBV12-5 with TRBJ2-2; D possibly corresponds to TRBD2 (6 bases). The CDR3 totals 14 residues. Per the germline V gene, CDR1 is LGHNT and CDR2 is FRNRAP. V was shortened by 9 bases and J by 0 bases, with 11 bases between the two germline ends. The chain's CDR3 is CASQEGPNTGELFF. In nucleotides, the CDR3 is TGTGCTAGCCAGGAGGGCCCGAACACCGGGGAGCTGTTTTTT.

This clonotype showed up just a few times. V and J are TRBV27 and TRBJ2-7; D uncertain. The CDR3 contains 15 residues. Germline CDR1 is MNHEY and CDR2 is SMNVEV (reference sequence). V dropped 3 bases and J dropped 5 bases, with 17 bases sitting between them. DNA of the CDR3: TGTGCCAGCAGTTTGGACCCCTATTCTGACAACGAGCAGTACTTC. It specifies CASSLDPYSDNEQYF.

V usage is TRBV4-1 and J usage is TRBJ1-2; D not certain. V was pared by 3 bases and J by 8 bases, with 16 bases between. Germline values: CDR1 MGHRA, CDR2 YSYEKL. The CDR3 length is 14 residues. CDR3 DNA sequence: TGCGCCAGCAGCCATCTTGGCGGAGGCCGGGGCTACACCTTC. Its protein product is CASSHLGGGRGYTF.

The rearrangement links TRBV28 to TRBJ2-4; D is undetermined. Gene TRBJ2-7 matches the end of the DNA better, so the J call may be wrong. Germline-derived CDR1 and CDR2 are MDHEN and SYDVKM. This CDR3 comprises 17 residues. This chain's CDR3 is CASSKQRLTKPRYEQYF. The CDR3 region has the DNA TGTGCCAGCAGCAAACAGCGTTTGACAAAACCTCGCTACGAGCAGTACTTC.

The chain carries TRBV7-2 and TRBJ2-7; 11 bases agree with TRBD1. V was clipped by 5 bases and J by 5 bases; unmatched bases: 5. This CDR3 is built from 14 residues. Germline CDR1 reads SGHTA; CDR2 reads FQGNSA. As DNA, the CDR3 is TGTGCCAGCAGCACGGACAGGGGGCGCGACGAGCAGTACTTC. Translating it yields CASSTDRGRDEQYF.

Only a few counts were recorded for this clonotype. The rearrangement links TRBV5-1 to TRBJ2-1, with 7 bases that match TRBD1. Trimming removed 4 bases from V and 8 bases from J; junction bases left unmatched: 9. Germline V gene lookup returns CDR1 SGHRS and CDR2 YFSETQ. CDR3 length: 14 residues. Here the CDR3 DNA reads TGCGCCAGCAGCCCCCAGGGGGTCTGGGATGAGCAGTTCTTC. This sequence encodes CASSPQGVWDEQFF.

The chain carries TRBV12-3 or TRBV12-4 and TRBJ2-2; 8 bases align to TRBD1. This CDR3 has 12 residues. Losses at the gene ends were 8 bases for V and 5 bases for J; bases not matched to a gene: 1. The CDR3 sequence: CASDRGTGELFF. The CDR3 DNA follows: TGTGCCAGCGACAGGGGTACCGGGGAGCTGTTTTTT.

The chain couples TRBV7-3 to TRBJ2-1, with TRBD2 as a possible D gene (7 bases). The germline V gene has CDR1 SGHTA and CDR2 FQGTGA. The CDR3 length is 15 residues. The V end lost 0 bases, the J end lost 10 bases, and 16 bases lay between the germline ends. The CDR3 sequence: CASSLTGEGQGEQFF. In nucleotides, the CDR3 is TGTGCCAGCAGCTTAACGGGGGAGGGCCAGGGGGAGCAGTTCTTC.